This T cell receptor (beta chain) was recorded in a study of OX40 agonist ivuxolimab in advanced cancers. Whole-study findings and limits: Researchers report that CD8+ T cells had, on average, more expanded clones than CD4+.

The CDR3 runs to 17 residues. With 6 bases removed from V and 0 bases from J, the gap between germline ends came to 21 bases. Worth noting for this clone: As yet, its antigen is unknown.

Method: immunoSEQ multiplex PCR; TCRdb's copy keeps in-frame clones and lacks some. The table lists about 55,000 clones, about 88% of them singletons, with 5.5% to 8.5% in the top ten. This TCR came from an adult with an advanced solid tumor such as melanoma, head and neck, liver or kidney cancer. The source material was CD4+ or CD8+ T cells sorted from blood, sampled in a trial of the OX40 agonist ivuxolimab. The V call is TRBV6-7, the J call TRBJ2-7; no clear D. TRBV6-7 is an open reading frame, and its role is uncertain. The DNA for the CDR3 is TGTGCCAGCAGCACGCCGGGCCCCTGGCCCCTCTCCTACGAGCAGTACTTC. This encodes CASSTPGPWPLSYEQYF.